What follows is one T cell receptor (beta chain) and its context. Per the study methods: Amplifying reference gene primers gave estimates of nucleated cell counts. Some clones are missing from TCRdb's copy, which holds only in-frame ones; the method was immunoSEQ multiplex PCR. V, J and clone size are those of that table, while D and trimming were read from the DNA. The table has almost 25,000 clones, approximately 75% seen once. These data come from a study of blood T cell repertoires in COVID-19. Looking at the study overall: Researchers got acute and convalescent COVID-19 samples from the United States, Italy and Spain. T cells, B-cell-depleted T cells, or PBMCs provided the cDNA or gDNA that served as material.

Seattle enrolled patients during active infection and tracked them longitudinally. This clonotype originated in a woman between 70 and 85 years old with COVID-19, enrolled during active disease. Material for sequencing was peripheral blood.

The CDR3 here is CASSHRQALGYEQYF. For the CDR3, the DNA is TGTGCCAGCAGCCACAGACAGGCCCTTGGGTACGAGCAGTACTTC. J is TRBJ2-7 and V is TRBV6-2 or TRBV6-3, with D tentatively TRBD1 (6 bases). Trimming shortened V by 6 bases and J by 4 bases, and 19 bases separated the two germline ends. CDR1 is MNHEY and CDR2 is SVGEGT in the germline V gene. This CDR3 is built from 15 residues.